The rows below give T cell receptor beta chains drawn from one sample of a study of blood T cell repertoires in COVID-19. Only in-frame clones appear in the TCRdb table, and some are missing; sequencing was by immunoSEQ multiplex PCR. The repertoire holds about 180,000 clones, 86% seen once, with 2.9% in the top ten. The sequenced sample was peripheral blood. Source of these receptors: a woman in her 30s with active or convalescent COVID-19. Both conserved end residues are part of each CDR3. Fields, in order: clone size, D gene, J gene, V gene, CDR3 protein, CDR3 DNA. A D gene is named only where the DNA matches it firmly. For some rows the clone size is stated as once, few or many, or as a class when expanded; others skip it.

>once|TRBD1|TRBJ2-3|TRBV11-3
CASSDRGRTDTQYF
TGTGCCAGCAGCGACAGGGGGCGGACAGATACGCAGTATTTT
>-|-|TRBJ1-1|TRBV5-5
CASSRGANTEAFF
TGTGCCAGCAGCCGGGGTGCGAACACTGAAGCTTTCTTT
>few|-|TRBJ2-7|TRBV7-9
CASSFVAGPDYEQYF
TGTGCCAGCAGCTTCGTTGCGGGACCAGATTACGAGCAGTACTTC
>once|-|TRBJ2-1|TRBV4-2
CASSRLSLGEQFF
TGTGCCAGCAGCCGCCTATCCCTGGGCGAGCAGTTCTTC
>-|TRBD2|TRBJ2-1|TRBV27
CASSFVRGADEQFF
TGTGCCAGCAGTTTTGTGCGGGGGGCGGACGAGCAGTTCTTC
>-|TRBD2|TRBJ2-3|TRBV6-5
CASNPTSGGRDTQYF
TGTGCCAGCAACCCGACTAGCGGGGGAAGAGATACGCAGTATTTT
>few|-|TRBJ1-2|TRBV2
CASSYQDYYGYTF
TGTGCCAGCAGTTATCAGGACTACTATGGCTACACCTTC
>-|-|TRBJ2-3|TRBV2
CASSGGPVDTQYF
TGTGCCAGCAGTGGAGGGCCGGTAGATACGCAGTATTTT
>-|TRBD1|TRBJ2-7|TRBV10-1
CASSDSGTGGTYEQYF
TGCGCCAGCAGTGACTCCGGGACAGGGGGTACCTACGAGCAGTACTTC
>-|TRBD1|TRBJ1-1|TRBV6-5
CASSRDRGLNTEAFF
TGTGCCAGCAGTCGGGACAGGGGGCTGAACACTGAAGCTTTCTTT
>few|-|TRBJ2-5|TRBV6-2/TRBV6-3
CASSSGRNGGTQYF
TGTGCCAGCAGTTCCGGACGCAACGGGGGGACCCAGTACTTC
>-|-|TRBJ1-2|TRBV28
CASSLYLGANYGYTF
TGTGCCAGCAGTTTATATCTAGGGGCTAACTATGGCTACACCTTC
>-|TRBD1|TRBJ1-6|TRBV25-1
CASSFYTGGNSPLHF
TGTGCCAGCAGTTTTTATACAGGGGGAAATTCACCCCTCCACTTT
>-|TRBD1|TRBJ1-4|TRBV27
CASSLWGGTGVEKLFF
TGTGCCAGCAGTTTATGGGGAGGGACAGGGGTCGAAAAACTGTTTTTT
>-|TRBD2|TRBJ2-7|TRBV3-1/TRBV3-2
CASSQAGASYEQYF
TGTGCCAGCAGCCAGGCGGGAGCTTCCTACGAGCAGTACTTC
>once|TRBD2|TRBJ2-1|TRBV4-1
CASSQFGLAGDENEQFF
TGCGCCAGCAGCCAGTTTGGACTAGCGGGAGATGAGAATGAGCAGTTCTTC